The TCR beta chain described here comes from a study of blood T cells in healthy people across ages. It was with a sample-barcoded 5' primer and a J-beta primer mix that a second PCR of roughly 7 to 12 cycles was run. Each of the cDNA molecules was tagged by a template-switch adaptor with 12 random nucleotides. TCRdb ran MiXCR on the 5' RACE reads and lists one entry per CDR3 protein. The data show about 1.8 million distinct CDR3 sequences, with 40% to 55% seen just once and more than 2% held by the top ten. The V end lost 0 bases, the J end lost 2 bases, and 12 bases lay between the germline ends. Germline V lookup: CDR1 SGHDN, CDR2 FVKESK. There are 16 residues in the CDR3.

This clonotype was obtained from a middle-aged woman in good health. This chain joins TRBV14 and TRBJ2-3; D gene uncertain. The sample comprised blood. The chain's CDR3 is CASSQDWCRITDTQYF. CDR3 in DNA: TGTGCCAGCAGCCAAGATTGGTGCAGGATCACAGATACGCAGTATTTT.